The 24 T cell receptor beta chains below come from one sample, sequenced in a study of T cell responses to AZD1222 COVID-19 vaccine. Repertoires were generated with immunoSEQ multiplex PCR, while TCRdb's copy carries only in-frame clones and drops some. The sample contains approximately 19,000 clones, 80% to 90% of which appear only once. Sequencing used peripheral blood, obtained 28 days after the second AZD1222 dose. The receptors come from an adult who received the AZD1222 COVID-19 vaccine.

This chain links TRBV19 with TRBJ1-3; TRBD1 might be the D (6 bases). CDR3 length equals 14 residues. Trimming left V 6 bases short and J 0 bases short, with 9 bases between. Germline-derived CDR1 and CDR2 are LNHDA and SQIVND (reference sequence). The CDR3 nucleotides read TGTGCCAGTAGCGGACAGAGCTCTGGAAACACCATATATTTT. It specifies CASSGQSSGNTIYF.

The V and J genes are TRBV12-5 and TRBJ2-7; 14 nucleotides agree with TRBD2. Germline CDR1 and CDR2: LGHNT and FRNRAP. The ends lost 2 bases at V and 4 bases at J; junction bases unmatched: 13. The CDR3 loop spans 19 amino acids. In nucleotides, the CDR3 is TGTGCTAGTGGTTTGTTAGGGACTAGCGGGAGACAGGGGCCTTACGAGCAGTACTTC. As protein: CASGLLGTSGRQGPYEQYF.

This chain joins TRBV6-6 and TRBJ1-2; possibly TRBD1 for D (6 bases). CDR3 length equals 15 residues. Per the germline V gene, CDR1 is MNHNY and CDR2 is SVGAGI (reference sequence). Trimming pared 5 bases from V and 0 bases from J, leaving 13 bases between. CDR3 DNA sequence: TGTGCCAGCAGTCGCGGACAGCAAACTAACTATGGCTACACCTTC. The encoded protein is CASSRGQQTNYGYTF.

This chain joins TRBV4-1 and TRBJ2-3, with D perhaps matching TRBD1 (5 bases). V was pared by 0 bases and J by 2 bases, with 12 bases between. The CDR3 loop spans 16 amino acids. Germline lookup yields CDR1 MGHRA and CDR2 YSYEKL. DNA for the CDR3: TGCGCCAGCAGCCAAGAAGGAGCAGGGAACACAGATACGCAGTATTTT. As protein: CASSQEGAGNTDTQYF.

The chain employs TRBV2 and TRBJ1-1; TRBD1 is a possible D gene (5 bases). With 5 bases removed from V and 3 bases from J, the gap between germline ends came to 10 bases. There are 13 residues in the CDR3. Germline values: CDR1 SNHLY, CDR2 FYNNEI. CDR3 DNA: TGTGCCAGCAGTTTCCAGGGAGACACTGAAGCTTTCTTT. The encoded protein is CASSFQGDTEAFF.

The chain links TRBV7-2 to TRBJ2-5; 13 bases fit TRBD2. The V segment lost 4 bases and the J segment 5 bases; nucleotides outside the gene matches: 7. Germline CDR1 SGHTA, CDR2 FQGNSA. CDR3 length: 16 residues. CDR3: CASSSRLAGGGETQYF. CDR3 DNA sequence: TGTGCCAGCAGCTCCCGACTAGCGGGGGGAGGGGAGACCCAGTACTTC.

The CDR3 DNA reads as TGTGCCAGCAGTTCCGATTCCCCAAATCAGCCCCAGCATTTT. Translating gives CASSSDSPNQPQHF. The chain has TRBV27 and TRBJ1-5; no reliable D call. V lost 4 bases to trimming and J lost 4 bases, with 11 bases between them. CDR1 is MNHEY, CDR2 SMNVEV, per germline (reference sequence). This CDR3 contains 14 residues.

This clone has only a few counts. This rearrangement joins TRBV5-4 to TRBJ2-2; D ambiguous. The CDR3 is 14 amino acids. Trimming cost V 1 base and J 6 bases, with 10 bases left between them. Germline CDR1 and CDR2: SGHNT and YYREEE (reference sequence). This CDR3 reads CASSLNFQSGELFF. In DNA, the CDR3 is TGTGCCAGCAGCTTGAACTTCCAATCCGGGGAGCTGTTTTTT.

The chain joins TRBV5-4 to TRBJ2-7, with 7 bases aligning to TRBD2. CDR1 and CDR2 (germline): SGHNT, YYREEE (reference sequence). V was clipped by 3 bases and J by 3 bases; unmatched bases: 9. CDR3 length: 15 amino acids. In DNA, the CDR3 is TGTGCCAGCAGCTGGGGGGGAGGGGTAATCTACGAGCAGTACTTC. Residues: CASSWGGGVIYEQYF.

The chain is built from TRBV19 and TRBJ2-7; 12 bases match TRBD1. V lost 5 bases and J lost 7; bases outside the gene matches: 9. Germline V gene sequence: CDR1 LNHDA, CDR2 SQIVND (reference sequence). The CDR3 has 15 amino acids. The CDR3 DNA is TGTGCCAGTAGTCGTCTGGGACAGGGGGCGCGGGAGCAGTACTTC. Translated: CASSRLGQGAREQYF.

This clone was seen a single time. This chain joins TRBV2 and TRBJ1-6, with a tentative D call TRBD1 (6 bases). There are 15 residues in the CDR3. Germline V CDR1 and CDR2: SNHLY, FYNNEI. V lost 3 bases and J lost 4, with 10 bases in between. The CDR3 loop is CASSERGGYNSPLHF. The CDR3 DNA is TGTGCCAGCAGTGAGAGGGGGGGATATAATTCACCCCTCCACTTT.

The table lists this clone with a few counts. This chain's CDR3 is CASSHDFWTGSNQPQHF. CDR3 coding DNA: TGTGCCAGCAGCCACGATTTCTGGACAGGGTCAAATCAGCCCCAGCATTTT. The gene calls are TRBV6-4 and TRBJ1-5; 8 bases align to TRBD1. CDR1 is MRHNA and CDR2 is SNTAGT in the germline V gene. Trimming removed 6 bases from V and 4 bases from J; junction bases left unmatched: 14. CDR3 length: 17 residues.

This clone was counted between two and nine times. This chain connects TRBV7-9 to TRBJ1-1, with 9 bases fitting TRBD1. This CDR3 is built from 14 residues. Germline assignment: CDR1 SEHNR and CDR2 FQNEAQ (reference sequence). Trimming at V came to 1 base and at J to 11 bases, leaving 8 bases not matched to a gene. The CDR3 sequence is CASSLGNRGQQAFF. CDR3 nucleotide sequence: TGTGCCAGCAGCTTAGGGAACAGGGGGCAACAGGCTTTCTTT.

V usage is TRBV10-2 and J usage is TRBJ1-2; 11 bases agree with TRBD1. Germline CDR1 is WSHSY and CDR2 is SAAADI. The CDR3 runs 16 residues. V was pared by 3 bases and J by 4 bases, with 7 bases of the junction left unmatched. DNA of the CDR3: TGCGCCAGCAGTGATCCGGGACAGGGGGTAGGCTATGGCTACACCTTC. It is translated as CASSDPGQGVGYGYTF.

The genes are TRBV5-3 and TRBJ2-1; a possible D gene is TRBD2 (5 bases). TRBV5-3 is marked as an open reading frame, function uncertain. This CDR3 has 16 residues. V was trimmed by 4 bases and J by 1 base, leaving 15 bases between them. This chain's CDR3 is CARSLPDGDSYNEQFF. The CDR3 DNA reads as TGTGCCAGAAGCCTGCCGGACGGGGATTCCTACAATGAGCAGTTCTTC.

This clone was detected a few times. The rearrangement links TRBV10-3 to TRBJ2-7; 9 nucleotides agree with TRBD1. J lost 3 bases, V lost 0 bases, and 9 bases had no gene match. CDR3 length: 17 residues. Germline CDR1 reads ENHRY; CDR2 reads SYGVKD. The CDR3 reads CAISESIGQGTLYEQYF. CDR3 DNA sequence: TGTGCCATCAGTGAGTCGATAGGACAGGGGACCCTCTACGAGCAGTACTTC.

The rearrangement joins TRBV7-2 to TRBJ1-2; D unclear. This CDR3 is 15 amino acids long. Trimming pared 5 bases from V and 6 bases from J, leaving 19 bases between. The V gene's germline CDR1 is SGHTA and CDR2 FQGNSA. CDR3 bases: TGTGCCAGCAGCAAAAGCCCCGGTACAGCCGATGGCTACACCTTC. Translated, it gives CASSKSPGTADGYTF.

CDR3 residues: CASSLFGNSPLHF. The CDR3 DNA is TGTGCCAGCAGCTTATTCGGAAATTCACCCCTCCACTTT. The chain uses TRBV7-9 and TRBJ1-6; D remains unclear. Germline V gene sequence: CDR1 SEHNR, CDR2 FQNEAQ (reference sequence). The CDR3 sequence is 13 residues long. V was trimmed by 2 bases and J by 7 bases, leaving 6 bases between them.

V gene TRBV18 combines with J gene TRBJ2-5; TRBD2 aligns across 10 bases. The CDR3 runs 14 residues. The V and J ends lost 3 bases and 2 bases, in that order; junction bases with no gene match: 0. Germline-derived CDR1 and CDR2 are KGHSH and LQKENI. In DNA, the CDR3 is TGTGCCAGCTCACCGGGACTAGCGCAAGAGACCCAGTACTTC. Translation: CASSPGLAQETQYF. The full variable domain, in which reference TRBV18 and TRBJ2-5 provide the parts outside the CDR3, is NAGVMQNPRHLVRRRGQEARLRCSPMKGHSHVYWYRQLPEEGLKFMVYLQKENIIDESGMPKERFSAEFPKEGPSILRIQQVVRGDSAAYFCASSPGLAQETQYFGPGTRLLVL.

The chain combines TRBV6-1 with TRBJ2-7; TRBD1 aligns across 8 bases. CDR3 length: 13 residues. V was pared by 3 bases and J by 4 bases, with 2 bases of the junction left unmatched. Germline loops: CDR1 MNHNS, CDR2 SASEGT. The CDR3 protein is CASSEDREYEQYF. The CDR3, as DNA: TGTGCCAGCAGTGAGGACAGGGAGTACGAGCAGTACTTC.

The rearrangement joins TRBV9 to TRBJ2-3; D gene ambiguous. Trimming shortened V by 0 bases and J by 5 bases, and 10 bases separated the two germline ends. Germline loops: CDR1 SGDLS, CDR2 YYNGEE. CDR3 length equals 14 residues. The CDR3 sequence: CASSVDGDRDTQYF. The CDR3 DNA is TGTGCCAGCAGCGTAGATGGAGACCGAGATACGCAGTATTTT.

The rearrangement uses TRBV4-3 and TRBJ1-6; the match to TRBD1 covers 8 bases. The CDR3 sequence is 15 residues long. V lost 4 bases to trimming and J lost 11 bases; unmatched junction nucleotides: 10. Germline V lookup: CDR1 LGHNA, CDR2 YSLEER. CDR3 amino acids: CASSLYPLQGAPLHF. The CDR3 bases are TGCGCCAGCAGCCTTTATCCTCTACAGGGGGCACCCCTCCACTTT.

The chain is built from TRBV7-3 and TRBJ1-1, with D perhaps matching TRBD1 (5 bases). The germline gives CDR1 SGHTA, CDR2 FQGTGA. The ends were cut back, 5 bases at V and 6 bases at J, with 16 bases in the middle. The CDR3 is 14 residues long. CDR3 nucleotide sequence: TGTGCCAGCAGCCCCCGGGGGGGGAGGGCTGAAGCTTTCTTT. Protein sequence: CASSPRGGRAEAFF.

The chain combines TRBV19 with TRBJ2-1; 7 nucleotides agree with TRBD1. CDR1 LNHDA and CDR2 SQIVND come from the germline V gene (reference sequence). Trimming took 4 bases from V and 9 from J; bases not matched to a gene: 6. This CDR3 spans 13 amino acids. The CDR3, as DNA: TGTGCCAGTAGTACTCGACAGGGCGGTGAGCAGTTCTTC. Translation: CASSTRQGGEQFF.